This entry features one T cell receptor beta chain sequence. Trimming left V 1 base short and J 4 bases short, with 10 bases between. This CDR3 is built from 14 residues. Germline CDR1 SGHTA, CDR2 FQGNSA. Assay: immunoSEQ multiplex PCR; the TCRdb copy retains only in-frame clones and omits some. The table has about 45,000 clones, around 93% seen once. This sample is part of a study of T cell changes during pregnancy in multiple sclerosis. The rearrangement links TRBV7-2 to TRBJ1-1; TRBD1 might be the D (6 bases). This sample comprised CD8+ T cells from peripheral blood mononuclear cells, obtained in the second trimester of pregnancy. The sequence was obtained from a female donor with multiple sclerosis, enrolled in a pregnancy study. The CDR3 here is CASSLGGQGTEAFF. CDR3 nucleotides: TGTGCCAGCAGCTTAGGGGGGCAGGGCACTGAAGCTTTCTTT.